One and the same sample provided the 10 T cell receptor beta chains below, sequenced in a study of siplizumab effects on memory and regulatory T cells (dated by TCRdb to about 2019). The library came from the immunoSEQ multiplex PCR assay. In TCRdb, the immuneACCESS table is reduced to in-frame sequences with V and J assigned. These tables do not hold every clone; where another copy was compared, an unresolved V gene accounts for under half, and the others remain unexplained. This sample gives about 56,000 clones in total; about 98% of them show up just once. The ten most abundant clones make up roughly 0.99% of the sample. Sequences were obtained from naive CD8+ T cells sorted from blood. Per the publication, the cell subset or site label means: unstimulated naive T cells. These receptors were taken from a human donor in good health.

The J gene is TRBJ1-5, the V gene TRBV21-1; the D call of TRBD1 is as the table states it, not checked on the DNA. TRBV21-1 is recorded as a pseudogene. The CDR3 is made up of 18 amino acids. In DNA form, the CDR3 reads TGTGCCAGCAGCAGTCAGGGCCAAAGTATACGGAGCAATCAGCCCCAGCATTTT. It codes for CASSSQGQSIRSNQPQHF.

The genes are TRBV6-1 and TRBJ1-5; D remains ambiguous. This CDR3 is 13 amino acids long. The V and J ends lost 5 bases and 7 bases respectively, with 12 bases between them. The germline V gene has CDR1 MNHNS and CDR2 SASEGT. The CDR3 DNA follows: TGTGCCAGCAGTAACGGGCTTTACCAGCCCCAGCATTTT. Translated: CASSNGLYQPQHF.

The chain recombines TRBV6-5 with TRBJ2-7, with D perhaps matching TRBD1 or TRBD2 (5 bases each). The germline V gene has CDR1 MNHEY and CDR2 SVGAGI. The CDR3 is made up of 13 amino acids. Trimming shortened V by 2 bases and J by 7 bases, and 12 bases separated the two germline ends. The CDR3 DNA reads as TGTGCCAGCAGTTACGCCCCTGGGGGTGAGCAGTACTTC. Translated, it gives CASSYAPGGEQYF.

The chain links TRBV5-4 to TRBJ2-3; D not resolved. In germline, CDR1 is SGHNT, CDR2 YYREEE (reference sequence). This CDR3 is 17 amino acids long. V lost 4 bases, J lost 0 bases, and 18 bases lay in between. CDR3 nucleotides: TGTGCCAGCAGCCCCCCACCAGTAGCCGCTAGCACAGATACGCAGTATTTT. This translates into CASSPPPVAASTDTQYF.

The V gene is TRBV27, the J gene TRBJ2-1; weak D call: TRBD2 (6 bases). V lost 6 bases and J 3 bases, leaving 15 bases between the germline ends. The CDR3 has 15 residues. Germline V lookup: CDR1 MNHEY, CDR2 SMNVEV (reference sequence). The CDR3 is CASSRGVSGYNEQFF. CDR3 nucleotides: TGTGCCAGCAGCCGAGGGGTTAGCGGCTACAATGAGCAGTTCTTC.

The gene calls are TRBV7-3 and TRBJ2-1; D unclear. Trimming shortened V by 1 base and J by 4 bases, and 8 bases separated the two germline ends. The germline V gene encodes CDR1 SGHTA and CDR2 FQGTGA. The CDR3 has 14 amino acids. The CDR3 sequence is CASSLSGQYNEQFF. For the CDR3, the DNA is TGTGCCAGCAGCTTAAGCGGCCAGTACAATGAGCAGTTCTTC.

The chain recombines TRBV27 with TRBJ2-1; TRBD2 matches 11 bases. The germline gives CDR1 MNHEY, CDR2 SMNVEV (reference sequence). This CDR3 is built from 18 residues. With V trimmed by 4 bases and J by 4 bases, 12 bases remained unmatched. CDR3 sequence reads: CASSSGLAASGSYNEQFF. As DNA, the CDR3 is TGTGCCAGCAGTTCGGGACTAGCGGCAAGTGGTAGTTACAATGAGCAGTTCTTC.

CDR3 residues: CASSSTRGEGSYEQYF. CDR3 DNA: TGTGCCAGCAGCTCCACTCGAGGGGAGGGATCCTACGAGCAGTACTTC. This chain links TRBV7-9 with TRBJ2-7; 7 bases agree with TRBD2. CDR1 is SEHNR, CDR2 FQNEAQ, per germline (reference sequence). The CDR3 runs to 16 residues. The junction had 10 bases not matched to a gene; V was cut back by 4 bases and J by 1 base.

V and J are TRBV6-5 and TRBJ2-1; 14 bases line up with TRBD2. The CDR3 sequence is 15 residues long. Per the germline V gene, CDR1 is MNHEY and CDR2 is SVGAGI. V dropped 6 bases and J dropped 7; count of bases not matched to a gene: 5. The CDR3 loop is CASSLTSGRGNEQFF. Written as DNA, the CDR3 is TGTGCCAGCAGCTTGACTAGCGGGAGGGGAAATGAGCAGTTCTTC.

The rearrangement joins TRBV5-6 to TRBJ2-7; D is unresolved. V lost 3 bases to trimming and J lost 3 bases, with 10 bases between them. CDR1 is SGHDT and CDR2 is YYEEEE in the germline V gene. The CDR3 contains 13 residues. CDR3 protein: CASSSTRLYEQYF. The CDR3 DNA reads as TGTGCCAGCAGCTCGACAAGACTCTACGAGCAGTACTTC.